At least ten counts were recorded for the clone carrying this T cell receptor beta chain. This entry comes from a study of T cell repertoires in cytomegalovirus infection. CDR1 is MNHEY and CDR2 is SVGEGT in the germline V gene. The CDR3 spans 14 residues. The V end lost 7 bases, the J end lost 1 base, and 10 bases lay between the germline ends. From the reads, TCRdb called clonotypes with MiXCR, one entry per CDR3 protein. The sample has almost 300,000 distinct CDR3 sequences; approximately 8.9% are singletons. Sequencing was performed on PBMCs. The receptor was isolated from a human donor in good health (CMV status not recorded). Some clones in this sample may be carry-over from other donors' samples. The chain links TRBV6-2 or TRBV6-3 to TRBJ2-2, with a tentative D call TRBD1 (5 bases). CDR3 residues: CASTPGQNTGELFF. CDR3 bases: TGTGCCAGCACCCCAGGACAGAACACCGGGGAGCTGTTTTTT.